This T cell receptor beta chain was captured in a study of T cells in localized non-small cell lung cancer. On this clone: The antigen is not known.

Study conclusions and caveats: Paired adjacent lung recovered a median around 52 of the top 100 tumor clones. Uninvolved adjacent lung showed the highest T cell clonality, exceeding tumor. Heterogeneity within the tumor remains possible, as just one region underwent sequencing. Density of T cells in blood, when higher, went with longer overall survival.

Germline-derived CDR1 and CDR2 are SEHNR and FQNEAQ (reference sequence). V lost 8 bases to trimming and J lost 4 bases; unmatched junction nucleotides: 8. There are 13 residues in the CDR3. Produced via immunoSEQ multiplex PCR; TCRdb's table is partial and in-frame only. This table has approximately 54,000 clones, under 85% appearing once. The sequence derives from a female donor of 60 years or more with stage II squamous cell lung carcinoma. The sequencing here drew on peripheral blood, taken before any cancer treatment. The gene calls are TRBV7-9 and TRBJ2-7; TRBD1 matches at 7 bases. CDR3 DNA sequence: TGTGCCAGCTGGTGGACAGGACTTTACGAGCAGTACTTC. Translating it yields CASWWTGLYEQYF.